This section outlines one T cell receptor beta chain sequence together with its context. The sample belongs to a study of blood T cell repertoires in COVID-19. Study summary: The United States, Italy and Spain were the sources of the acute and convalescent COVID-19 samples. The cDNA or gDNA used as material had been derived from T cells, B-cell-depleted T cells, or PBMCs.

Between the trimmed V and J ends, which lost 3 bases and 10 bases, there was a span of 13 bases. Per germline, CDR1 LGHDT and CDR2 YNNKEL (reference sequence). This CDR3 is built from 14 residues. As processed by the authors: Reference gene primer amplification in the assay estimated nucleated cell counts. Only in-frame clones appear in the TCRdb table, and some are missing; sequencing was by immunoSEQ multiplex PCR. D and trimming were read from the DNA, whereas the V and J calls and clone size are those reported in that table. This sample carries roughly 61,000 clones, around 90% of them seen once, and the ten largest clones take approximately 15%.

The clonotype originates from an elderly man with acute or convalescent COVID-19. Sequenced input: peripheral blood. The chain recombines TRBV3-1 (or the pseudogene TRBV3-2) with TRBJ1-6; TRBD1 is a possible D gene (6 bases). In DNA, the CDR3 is TGTGCCAGCAGCCAGGGACAACTAGGCTCACCCCTCCACTTT. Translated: CASSQGQLGSPLHF.